One and the same sample provided the 15 T cell receptor beta chains below, sequenced in a study of Tregs in tolerant kidney transplant recipients. Related graft donors supplied nonmyeloablative bone marrow transplants, and mixed chimerism was transient. Libraries were prepared by immunoSEQ multiplex PCR; TCRdb keeps only in-frame clonotypes and omits some of them. The profile shows about 90,000 clones, roughly 93% of them singletons. The sequences come from CD4+ T cells from blood (PBMCs), collected 12 months after the transplant. Every receptor here comes from a human patient who received a combined kidney and bone marrow transplant. The graft donor may account for some of the T cells.

CDR3 nucleotide sequence: TGTGCCGGCTCATCGGACAGGACTTATCAAGAGACCCAGTACTTC. This translates into CAGSSDRTYQETQYF. This rearrangement joins TRBV2 to TRBJ2-5; 7 bases agree with TRBD1. The CDR3 contains 15 residues. Germline CDR1 SNHLY, CDR2 FYNNEI. Trimming at V came to 11 bases and at J to 2 bases, leaving 14 bases not matched to a gene. Variable domain in full (rest from reference TRBV2 and TRBJ2-5): EPEVTQTPSHQVTQMGQEVILRCVPISNHLYFYWYRQILGQKVEFLVSFYNNEISEKSEIFDDQFSVERPDGSNFTLKIRSTKLEDSAMYFCAGSSDRTYQETQYFGPGTRLLVL.

V and J are TRBV7-3 and TRBJ2-1; 8 positions agree with TRBD1. This CDR3 comprises 14 residues. From germline, CDR1 is SGHTA and CDR2 FQGTGA. V was clipped by 5 bases and J by 8 bases; unmatched bases: 8. In DNA form, the CDR3 reads TGTGCCAGCAGCGTACGACAGGGGAGTTATGAGCAGTTCTTC. This sequence encodes CASSVRQGSYEQFF.

The chain employs TRBV18 and TRBJ2-3; 8 bases agree with TRBD2. V gave up 3 bases and J gave up 7 bases; unmatched junction bases: 18. CDR3 size: 18 residues. Looked up from germline, CDR1 is KGHSH and CDR2 is LQKENI. CDR3 sequence reads: CASSPNPPLAGWGNTQYF. CDR3 nucleotides: TGTGCCAGCTCACCCAACCCCCCTCTAGCGGGTTGGGGAAATACGCAGTATTTT.

The chain employs TRBV27 and TRBJ1-1; 7 bases align to TRBD1. There are 14 residues in the CDR3. Germline CDR1 MNHEY, CDR2 SMNVEV (reference sequence). V dropped 6 bases and J dropped 3; count of bases not matched to a gene: 7. CDR3 in DNA: TGTGCCAGCAGACAACAGGGGTATGACACTGAAGCTTTCTTT. This encodes CASRQQGYDTEAFF.

The chain links TRBV30 to TRBJ1-4; D is uncertain. The CDR3 consists of 16 residues. The V and J ends lost 0 bases and 5 bases respectively, with 16 bases between them. Germline assignment: CDR1 GTSNPN and CDR2 SVGIG (reference sequence). CDR3 loop: CAWSVARRVRNEKLFF. The CDR3 DNA follows: TGTGCCTGGAGTGTGGCTAGGAGGGTCCGGAATGAAAAACTGTTTTTT. The full variable domain, in which reference TRBV30 and TRBJ1-4 provide the parts outside the CDR3, is SQTIHQWPATLVQPVGSPLSLECTVEGTSNPNLYWYRQAAGRGLQLLFYSVGIGQISSEVPQNLSASRPQDRQFILSSKKLLLSDSGFYLCAWSVARRVRNEKLFFGSGTQLSVL.

The gene calls are TRBV23-1 and TRBJ2-7; TRBD1 aligns across 7 bases. TRBV23-1 is an open reading frame, and its role is uncertain. V was pared by 1 base and J by 5 bases, with 11 bases of the junction left unmatched. CDR3 length equals 16 residues. The CDR3 DNA sequence: TGCGCCAGCAGTCAATTTCTAACAGGGGATATTCACGAGCAGTACTTC. This gives the protein CASSQFLTGDIHEQYF.

The chain uses TRBV4-2 and TRBJ2-3; 10 nucleotides match TRBD2. Trimming cost V 4 bases and J 4 bases; bases outside gene matches: 5. The germline gives CDR1 LGHNA, CDR2 YNFKEQ. CDR3 length equals 15 residues. CDR3 in amino acids: CASSRSGGSSDTQYF. CDR3 bases: TGTGCCAGCAGCCGTAGCGGGGGGAGTTCAGATACGCAGTATTTT.

The chain is built from TRBV4-1 and TRBJ1-3; D gene ambiguous. Germline V CDR1 and CDR2: MGHRA, YSYEKL. V was trimmed by 4 bases and J by 0 bases, leaving 13 bases between them. This CDR3 comprises 16 residues. CDR3: CASSPDGEGSGNTIYF. The CDR3 coding sequence is TGCGCCAGCAGCCCAGATGGGGAGGGCTCTGGAAACACCATATATTTT.

This CDR3 is CASSPGSGRGSYEQYF. The CDR3, as DNA: TGTGCCAGCAGCCCCGGTAGTGGGAGGGGGTCCTACGAGCAGTACTTC. The chain links TRBV11-3 to TRBJ2-7; maybe TRBD2 (7 bases). V dropped 5 bases and J dropped 1 base, with 18 bases sitting between them. In germline, CDR1 is SGHNT, CDR2 YENEEA. The CDR3 consists of 16 residues.

The chain joins TRBV11-2 to TRBJ2-7; unclear D gene. The germline V gene encodes CDR1 SGHAT and CDR2 FQNNGV. V was trimmed by 0 bases and J by 0 bases, leaving 6 bases between them. This CDR3 comprises 14 residues. The CDR3 region has the DNA TGTGCCAGCAGCTTAGAGGCCAGCTCCTACGAGCAGTACTTC. Its protein is CASSLEASSYEQYF.

The chain combines TRBV5-4 with TRBJ2-3; D is unclear. The CDR3 is 15 residues long. V lost 5 bases and J 1 base, leaving 14 bases between the germline ends. CDR1 and CDR2 (germline): SGHNT, YYREEE (reference sequence). The CDR3 here is CASSFERSGTDTQYF. The CDR3 DNA follows: TGTGCCAGCAGTTTTGAAAGAAGCGGCACAGATACGCAGTATTTT.

This clone was seen just once. This chain uses TRBV5-6 with TRBJ2-1; 8 nucleotides agree with TRBD2. Germline CDR1 is SGHDT and CDR2 is YYEEEE. This CDR3 has 15 residues. With V trimmed by 2 bases and J by 10 bases, 11 bases remained unmatched. The CDR3 DNA follows: TGTGCCAGCAGCTTAATAGCGGGACCGGGGTTCGAGCAGTTCTTC. Protein: CASSLIAGPGFEQFF. The variable domain in full, with the rest retrieved from reference TRBV5-6 and TRBJ2-1, is DAGVTQSPTHLIKTRGQQVTLRCSPKSGHDTVSWYQQALGQGPQFIFQYYEEEERQRGNFPDRFSGHQFPNYSSELNVNALLLGDSALYLCASSLIAGPGFEQFFGPGTRLTVL.

This chain connects TRBV4-1 to TRBJ2-4, with unresolved D. The CDR3 runs to 15 residues. Deletions cut 2 bases from V and 1 base from J, with 9 bases between. The germline gives CDR1 MGHRA, CDR2 YSYEKL. Here the CDR3 DNA reads TGCGCCAGCAGCCAAAATGGAGTGGCCAAAAACATTCAGTACTTC. Protein sequence: CASSQNGVAKNIQYF.

This clone was seen only a few times. The chain has TRBV21-1 and TRBJ2-1; the table names TRBD1, a call not compared with the DNA. TRBV21-1 is classified as a pseudogene. The CDR3 length is 8 residues. The CDR3 coding sequence is TGTGCCAGCAGCAGCAGATTCTTC. Translating gives CASSSRFF.

The rearrangement uses TRBV5-1 and TRBJ2-7; TRBD2 aligns across 11 bases. J was trimmed by 2 bases and V by 0 bases; bases with no gene match: 1. The CDR3 runs to 15 residues. Germline V CDR1 and CDR2: SGHRS, YFSETQ. Written as DNA, the CDR3 is TGCGCCAGCAGCTTGGTACTAGCGGGAGCCTACGAGCAGTACTTC. Protein: CASSLVLAGAYEQYF.